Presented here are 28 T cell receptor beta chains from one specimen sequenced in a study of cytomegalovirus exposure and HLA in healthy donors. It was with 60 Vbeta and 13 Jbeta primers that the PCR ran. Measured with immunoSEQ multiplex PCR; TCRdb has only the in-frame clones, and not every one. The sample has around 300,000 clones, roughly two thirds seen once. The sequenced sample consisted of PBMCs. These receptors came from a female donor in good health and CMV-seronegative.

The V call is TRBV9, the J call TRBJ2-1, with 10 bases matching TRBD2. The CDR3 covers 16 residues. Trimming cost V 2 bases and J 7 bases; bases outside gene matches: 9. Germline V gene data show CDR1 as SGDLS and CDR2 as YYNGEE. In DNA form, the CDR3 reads TGTGCCAGCAGCGTGGTGGGTAGCGGGAGGACTAATGAGCAGTTCTTC. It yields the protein CASSVVGSGRTNEQFF.

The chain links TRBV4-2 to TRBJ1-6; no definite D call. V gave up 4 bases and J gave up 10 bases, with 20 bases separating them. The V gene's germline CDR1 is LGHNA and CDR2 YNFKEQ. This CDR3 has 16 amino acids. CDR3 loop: CASSLKGEGVRSPLHF. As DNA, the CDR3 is TGTGCCAGCAGCCTCAAAGGTGAGGGAGTGAGATCACCCCTCCACTTT.

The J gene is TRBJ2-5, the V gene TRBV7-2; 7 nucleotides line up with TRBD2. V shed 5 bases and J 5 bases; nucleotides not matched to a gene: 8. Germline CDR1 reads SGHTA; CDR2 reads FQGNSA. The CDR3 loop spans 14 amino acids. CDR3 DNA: TGTGCCAGCAGCCCCCGGACTAGTAGGGAGACCCAGTACTTC. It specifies CASSPRTSRETQYF. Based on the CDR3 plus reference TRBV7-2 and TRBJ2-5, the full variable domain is GAGVSQSPSNKVTEKGKDVELRCDPISGHTALYWYRQSLGQGLEFLIYFQGNSAPDKSGLPSDRFSAERTGGSVSTLTIQRTQQEDSAVYLCASSPRTSRETQYFGPGTRLLVL.

The CDR3 spells CASSSRYTRAEAFF. CDR3 DNA: TGTGCCAGCAGCTCGAGATATACGAGGGCTGAAGCTTTCTTT. The V call is TRBV5-6, the J call TRBJ1-1, with D unresolved. V lost 3 bases and J 6 bases, leaving 15 bases between the germline ends. The V gene's germline CDR1 is SGHDT and CDR2 YYEEEE. The CDR3 contains 14 residues.

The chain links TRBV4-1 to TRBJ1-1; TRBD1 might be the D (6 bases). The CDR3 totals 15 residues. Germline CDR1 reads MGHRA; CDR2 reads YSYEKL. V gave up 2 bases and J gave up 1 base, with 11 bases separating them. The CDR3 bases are TGCGCCAGCAGCCAAAGTCCGGGACAGAACACTGAAGCTTTCTTT. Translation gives CASSQSPGQNTEAFF.

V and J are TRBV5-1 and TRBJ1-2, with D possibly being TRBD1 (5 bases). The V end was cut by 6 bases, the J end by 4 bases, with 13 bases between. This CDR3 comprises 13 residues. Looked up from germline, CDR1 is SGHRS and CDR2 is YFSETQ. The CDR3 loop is CASTQSGGYGYTF. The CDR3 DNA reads TGCGCCAGCACCCAATCGGGGGGCTATGGCTACACCTTC. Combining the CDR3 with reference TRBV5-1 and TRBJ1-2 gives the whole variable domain KAGVTQTPRYLIKTRGQQVTLSCSPISGHRSVSWYQQTPGQGLQFLFEYFSETQRNKGNFPGRFSGRQFSNSRSEMNVSTLELGDSALYLCASTQSGGYGYTFGSGTRLTVV.

The CDR3: CASSFGGAEDTQYF. DNA of the CDR3: TGTGCCAGCAGTTTTGGGGGGGCCGAAGATACGCAGTATTTT. The chain joins TRBV28 to TRBJ2-3, with D possibly being TRBD2 (7 bases). This CDR3 is built from 14 residues. CDR1 and CDR2 from the germline V gene are MDHEN and SYDVKM. V was cut by 3 bases and J by 5 bases, with 12 bases left in between.

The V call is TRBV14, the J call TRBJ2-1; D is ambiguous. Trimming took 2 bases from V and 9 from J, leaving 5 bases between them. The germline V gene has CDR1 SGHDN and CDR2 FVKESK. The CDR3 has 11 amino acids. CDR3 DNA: TGTGCCAGCAGCCAAAGTAGTGAGCAGTTCTTC. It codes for CASSQSSEQFF.

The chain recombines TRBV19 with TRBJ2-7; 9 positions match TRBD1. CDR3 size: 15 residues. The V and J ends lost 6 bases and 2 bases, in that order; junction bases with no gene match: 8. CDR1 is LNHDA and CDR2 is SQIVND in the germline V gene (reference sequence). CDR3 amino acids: CASSLGQGVPYEQYF. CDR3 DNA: TGTGCCAGTAGCCTGGGACAGGGTGTTCCCTACGAGCAGTACTTC.

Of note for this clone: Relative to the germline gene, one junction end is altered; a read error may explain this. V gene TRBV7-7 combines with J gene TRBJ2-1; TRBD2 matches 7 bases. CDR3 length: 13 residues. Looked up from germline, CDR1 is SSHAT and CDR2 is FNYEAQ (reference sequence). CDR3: CASSPGGYNEQFF. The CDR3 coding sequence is TGTGCTAGCAGCCCGGGGGGCTACAATGAGCAGTTCTTC.

In DNA form, the CDR3 reads TGTGCCATCAGTGCCGGCAGGGCCACAGATACGCAGTATTTT. Translated: CAISAGRATDTQYF. This chain joins TRBV10-3 and TRBJ2-3; tentatively, D is TRBD1 (5 bases). V was trimmed by 4 bases and J by 2 bases, leaving 10 bases between them. Germline assignment: CDR1 ENHRY and CDR2 SYGVKD. The CDR3 loop spans 14 amino acids.

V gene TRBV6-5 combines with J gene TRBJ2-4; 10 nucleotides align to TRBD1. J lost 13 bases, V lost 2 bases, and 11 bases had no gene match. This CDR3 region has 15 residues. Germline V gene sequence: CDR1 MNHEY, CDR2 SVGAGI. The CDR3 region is CASSYRTPGQGSQYF. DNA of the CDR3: TGTGCCAGCAGTTACAGAACCCCGGGACAGGGGTCACAGTACTTC.

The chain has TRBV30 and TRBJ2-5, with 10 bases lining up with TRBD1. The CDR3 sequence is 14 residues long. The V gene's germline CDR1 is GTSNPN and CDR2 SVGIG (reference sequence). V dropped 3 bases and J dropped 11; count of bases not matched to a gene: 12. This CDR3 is CAWSGGTGVLKQYF. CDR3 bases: TGTGCCTGGAGCGGCGGGACAGGGGTCTTGAAGCAGTACTTC.

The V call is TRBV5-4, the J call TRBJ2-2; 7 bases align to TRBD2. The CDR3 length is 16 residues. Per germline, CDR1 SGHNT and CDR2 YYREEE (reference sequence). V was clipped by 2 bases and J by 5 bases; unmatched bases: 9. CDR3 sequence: CASSFERGLMTGELFF. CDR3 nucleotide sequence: TGTGCCAGCAGCTTTGAGCGGGGCCTTATGACCGGGGAGCTGTTTTTT.

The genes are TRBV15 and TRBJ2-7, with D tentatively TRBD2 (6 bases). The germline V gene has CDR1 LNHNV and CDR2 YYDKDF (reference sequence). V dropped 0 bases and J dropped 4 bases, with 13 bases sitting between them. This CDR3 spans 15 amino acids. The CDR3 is CATSRDLAVRYEQYF. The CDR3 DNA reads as TGTGCCACCAGCAGAGATTTAGCGGTGAGGTACGAGCAGTACTTC.

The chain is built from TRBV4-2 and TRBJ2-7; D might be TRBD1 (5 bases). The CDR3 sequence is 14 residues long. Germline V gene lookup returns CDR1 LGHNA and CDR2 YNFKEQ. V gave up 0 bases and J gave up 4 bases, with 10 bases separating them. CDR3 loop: CASSQEPGIYEQYF. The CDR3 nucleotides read TGTGCCAGCAGCCAAGAACCAGGGATTTACGAGCAGTACTTC.

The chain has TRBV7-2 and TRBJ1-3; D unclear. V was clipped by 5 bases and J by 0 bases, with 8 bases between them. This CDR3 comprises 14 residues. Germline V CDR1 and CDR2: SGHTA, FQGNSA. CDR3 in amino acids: CASSPSGSGNTIYF. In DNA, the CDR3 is TGTGCCAGCAGCCCATCAGGCTCTGGAAACACCATATATTTT. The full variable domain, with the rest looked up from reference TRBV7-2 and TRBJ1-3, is GAGVSQSPSNKVTEKGKDVELRCDPISGHTALYWYRQSLGQGLEFLIYFQGNSAPDKSGLPSDRFSAERTGGSVSTLTIQRTQQEDSAVYLCASSPSGSGNTIYFGEGSWLTVV.

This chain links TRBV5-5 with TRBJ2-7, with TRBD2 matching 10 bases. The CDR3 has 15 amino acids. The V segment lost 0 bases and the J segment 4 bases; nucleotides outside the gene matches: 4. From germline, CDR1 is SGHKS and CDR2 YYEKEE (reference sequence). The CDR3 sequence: CASSLVSSGSYEQYF. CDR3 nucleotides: TGTGCCAGCAGCTTGGTGTCTAGCGGGAGTTACGAGCAGTACTTC. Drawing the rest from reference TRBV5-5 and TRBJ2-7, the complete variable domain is DAGVTQSPTHLIKTRGQQVTLRCSPISGHKSVSWYQQVLGQGPQFIFQYYEKEERGRGNFPDRFSARQFPNYSSELNVNALLLGDSALYLCASSLVSSGSYEQYFGPGTRLTVT.

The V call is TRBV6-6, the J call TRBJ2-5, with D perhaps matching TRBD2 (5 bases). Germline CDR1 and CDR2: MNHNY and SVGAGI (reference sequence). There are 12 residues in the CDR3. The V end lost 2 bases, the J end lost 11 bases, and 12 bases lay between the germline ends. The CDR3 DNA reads TGTGCCAGCAGTTACCGTCCGGAGGAGCAGTACTTC. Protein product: CASSYRPEEQYF.

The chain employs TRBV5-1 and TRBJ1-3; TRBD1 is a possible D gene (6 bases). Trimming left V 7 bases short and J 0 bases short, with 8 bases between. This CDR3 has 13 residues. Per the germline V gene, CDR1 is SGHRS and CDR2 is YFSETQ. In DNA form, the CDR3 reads TGCGCCAGCGGGACAATCTCTGGAAACACCATATATTTT. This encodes CASGTISGNTIYF.

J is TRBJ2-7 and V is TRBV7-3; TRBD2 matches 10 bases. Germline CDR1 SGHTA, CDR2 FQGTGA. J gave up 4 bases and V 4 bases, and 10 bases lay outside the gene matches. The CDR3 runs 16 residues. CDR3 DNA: TGTGCCAGCAGCTCCCTAGCGGGAGCCCCTCGTTACGAGCAGTACTTC. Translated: CASSSLAGAPRYEQYF.

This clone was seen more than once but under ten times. The CDR3 DNA reads as TGTGCCTGGAGTGATACAGGGGGGAGCCTCGGTGGCTACACCTTC. This encodes CAWSDTGGSLGGYTF. The V gene is TRBV30, the J gene TRBJ1-2, with 8 positions matching TRBD1. V dropped 1 base and J dropped 7; count of bases not matched to a gene: 11. The CDR3 extends over 15 amino acids. The germline V gene encodes CDR1 GTSNPN and CDR2 SVGIG (reference sequence).

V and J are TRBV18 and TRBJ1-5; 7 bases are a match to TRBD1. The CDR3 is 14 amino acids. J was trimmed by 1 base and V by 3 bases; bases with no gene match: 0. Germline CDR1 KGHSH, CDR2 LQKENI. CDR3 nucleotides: TGTGCCAGCTCACCGGGACAGAGCAATCAGCCCCAGCATTTT. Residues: CASSPGQSNQPQHF.

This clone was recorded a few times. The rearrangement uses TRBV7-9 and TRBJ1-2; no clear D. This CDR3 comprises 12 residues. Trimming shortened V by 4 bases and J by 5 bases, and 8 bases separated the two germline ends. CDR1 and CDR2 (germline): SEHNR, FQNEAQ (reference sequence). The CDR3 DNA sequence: TGTGCCAGCAGCTGGACGGGGTATGGCTACACCTTC. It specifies CASSWTGYGYTF.

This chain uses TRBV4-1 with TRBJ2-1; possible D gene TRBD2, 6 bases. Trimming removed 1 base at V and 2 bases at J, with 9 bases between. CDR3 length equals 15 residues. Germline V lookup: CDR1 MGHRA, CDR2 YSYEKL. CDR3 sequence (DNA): TGCGCCAGCAGCCAAGTGGCGGGACCCTACAATGAGCAGTTCTTC. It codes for CASSQVAGPYNEQFF.

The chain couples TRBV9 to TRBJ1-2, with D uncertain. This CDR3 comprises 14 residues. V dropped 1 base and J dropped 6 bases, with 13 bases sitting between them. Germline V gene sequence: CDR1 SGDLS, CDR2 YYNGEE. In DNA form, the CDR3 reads TGTGCCAGCAGCGTATTTCCGGGAGAGAATGGCTACACCTTC. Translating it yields CASSVFPGENGYTF.

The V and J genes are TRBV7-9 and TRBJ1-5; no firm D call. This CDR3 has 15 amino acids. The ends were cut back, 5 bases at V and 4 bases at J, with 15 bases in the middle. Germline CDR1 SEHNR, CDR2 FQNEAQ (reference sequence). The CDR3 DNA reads TGTGCCAGCAGCGGGGAGGGCCTGGGGAATCAGCCCCAGCATTTT. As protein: CASSGEGLGNQPQHF.

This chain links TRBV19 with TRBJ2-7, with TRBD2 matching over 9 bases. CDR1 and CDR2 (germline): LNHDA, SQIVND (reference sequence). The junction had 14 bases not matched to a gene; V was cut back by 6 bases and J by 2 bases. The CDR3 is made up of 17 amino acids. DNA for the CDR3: TGTGCCAGTAGAAAAGGGGAATTGGCGGGAGGGCCCTACGAGCAGTACTTC. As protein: CASRKGELAGGPYEQYF.